This T cell receptor beta chain was identified in a study of T cells after yellow fever vaccination. They built TCR cDNA with 5'RACE template switching, a step that put in a universal primer site and UMIs. One entry per CDR3 protein, called by TCRdb with MiXCR from the 5' RACE reads. The data contain some 300,000 distinct CDR3 sequences, 8.7% of them singletons. Looked up from germline, CDR1 is SGHTA and CDR2 is FQGNSA. V dropped 5 bases and J dropped 2; count of bases not matched to a gene: 3. CDR3 length equals 14 residues. This chain connects TRBV7-2 to TRBJ2-3; the match to TRBD2 covers 8 bases. The TCR was taken from a man between 18 and 29 years old who received the YFV17D yellow fever vaccine. This specimen was CD4+ T cells sorted from PBMCs, taken 5 days after the yellow fever booster vaccination. CDR3 coding DNA: TGTGCCAGCAGCCCTAGCGGGTACACAGATACGCAGTATTTT. Its translation: CASSPSGYTDTQYF.